This T cell receptor (beta chain) was captured in a study of cytomegalovirus exposure and HLA in healthy donors. Study-wide points: Among TCR sequences, most were rare, though some public TCRs appeared in many donors. The classifier was said to identify cytomegalovirus status with high specificity and sensitivity. First-cohort TCR clusters tended to co-occur in the roughly 130 validation repertoires, a later analysis found.

As to this clone: Its antigen is undetermined.

Produced via immunoSEQ multiplex PCR; TCRdb's table is partial and in-frame only. The sample includes about 56,000 clones, 80% to 90% of them seen just once. Germline assignment: CDR1 MNHEY and CDR2 SMNVEV (reference sequence). V lost 1 base and J lost 3, with 10 bases in between. The CDR3 runs 15 residues. The clonotype originates from a woman younger than 35 in good health and CMV-seronegative. The J gene is TRBJ1-5, the V gene TRBV27; the D is unclear. Sequenced: PBMCs. The CDR3 DNA is TGTGCCAGCAGTTTATTCTTCCAGTCCAATCAGCCCCAGCATTTT. This gives the protein CASSLFFQSNQPQHF.